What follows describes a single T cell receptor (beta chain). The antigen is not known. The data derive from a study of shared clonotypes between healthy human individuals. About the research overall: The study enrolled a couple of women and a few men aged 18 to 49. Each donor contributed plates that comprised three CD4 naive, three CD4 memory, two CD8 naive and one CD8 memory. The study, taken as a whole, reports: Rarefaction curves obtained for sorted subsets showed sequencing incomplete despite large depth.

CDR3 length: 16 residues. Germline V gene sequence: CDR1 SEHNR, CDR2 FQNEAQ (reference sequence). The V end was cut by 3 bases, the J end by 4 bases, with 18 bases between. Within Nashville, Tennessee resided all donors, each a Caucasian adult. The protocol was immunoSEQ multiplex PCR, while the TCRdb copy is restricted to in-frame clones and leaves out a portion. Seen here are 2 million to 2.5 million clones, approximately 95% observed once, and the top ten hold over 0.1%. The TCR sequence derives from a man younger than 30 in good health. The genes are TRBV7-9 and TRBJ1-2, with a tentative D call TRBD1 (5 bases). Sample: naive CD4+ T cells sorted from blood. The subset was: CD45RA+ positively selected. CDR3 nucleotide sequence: TGTGCCAGCAGCTTCATAGGCCCAGGGTCAGGCTATGGCTACACCTTC. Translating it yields CASSFIGPGSGYGYTF.